A single count supports the clone carrying this T cell receptor beta chain. Antigen specificity is unknown. Germline V lookup: CDR1 LNHDA, CDR2 SQIVND (reference sequence). V was pared by 6 bases and J by 4 bases, with 8 bases of the junction left unmatched. CDR3 length: 14 amino acids. This sample was included in a study of Ad26.COV2.S vaccination and SARS-CoV-2 variants. Looking at the study overall: Of the COV1001 trial arms, the Ad26.COV2.S arm included the donor.

Profiling relied on immunoSEQ multiplex PCR, and the TCRdb table lists in-frame clones only, not all of them. The sample carries over 200,000 clones, roughly 90% recorded once. Treatment described: 15 to 20 received Ad26.COV2.S at low or high dose, single or two shots; five or six received placebo; per-sample allocation not given. Collection of samples fell on day 63 after the first vaccine or placebo injection. Study results and limitations: There was a possibility that the TCR breadth and depth analyses underestimated total T cell responses. People given the vaccine had a wider spike-specific TCR breadth than placebo recipients did.

Here the sequenced sample was peripheral blood, taken in a trial of Ad26.COV2.S vaccine versus placebo. The chain carries TRBV19 and TRBJ1-2; 7 bases match TRBD1. This clonotype originated in a person aged 18-60 years who received the Ad26.COV2.S COVID-19 vaccine or a placebo. DNA of the CDR3: TGTGCCAGTAGCTACCCAGAGGGGGCCTATGGCTACACCTTC. It specifies CASSYPEGAYGYTF.